The sequence of this TCR beta chain was determined in a study of T cell changes during pregnancy in multiple sclerosis. Trimming removed 5 bases from V and 4 bases from J; junction bases left unmatched: 6. CDR1 is SQVTM and CDR2 is ANQGSEA in the germline V gene. CDR3 size: 13 residues. Data came from immunoSEQ multiplex PCR; TCRdb stores just in-frame clones and leaves some out. The table has approximately 20,000 clones, about 90% seen once. This chain links TRBV29-1 with TRBJ2-7; 9 bases fit TRBD1. This sequence originates from a female donor with multiple sclerosis, enrolled in a pregnancy study. Sequenced material: CD8+ T cells from peripheral blood mononuclear cells, taken after pregnancy. In DNA, the CDR3 is TGCAGCGTTTTTGGGACAGGGACTTACGAGCAGTACTTC. Amino acids: CSVFGTGTYEQYF.